These 13 T cell receptor beta chains were all obtained from the same sample, sequenced in a study of cytomegalovirus exposure and HLA in healthy donors. With 60 Vbeta and 13 Jbeta primers, the PCR was carried out. Profiled with immunoSEQ multiplex PCR; TCRdb holds only in-frame clones, not every one. The table lists about 84,000 clones, with less than 0.65% in the top ten. The sequenced sample consisted of PBMCs. These TCRs come from a man aged 50 to 60 in good health and CMV-seronegative.

CDR3: CASSQEAGYEQYF. The CDR3 region has the DNA TGTGCCAGCAGCCAAGAGGCAGGCTACGAGCAGTACTTC. This chain connects TRBV4-2 to TRBJ2-7; D is uncertain. V was cut by 0 bases and J by 3 bases, with 6 bases left in between. This CDR3 spans 13 amino acids. Germline assignment: CDR1 LGHNA and CDR2 YNFKEQ.

J is TRBJ2-1 and V is TRBV11-2, with D possibly being TRBD1 (6 bases). The V gene lost 1 base and the J gene lost 5 bases, with 21 bases spanning the gap. The CDR3 has 18 residues. Per the germline V gene, CDR1 is SGHAT and CDR2 is FQNNGV. CDR3 region: CASSLGETGPLGDNEQFF. As DNA, the CDR3 is TGTGCCAGCAGCTTAGGGGAGACAGGCCCCCTCGGGGACAATGAGCAGTTCTTC.

The rearrangement uses TRBV5-1 and TRBJ2-7; 11 bases match TRBD1. This CDR3 spans 16 amino acids. The junction had 8 bases not matched to a gene; V was cut back by 2 bases and J by 4 bases. CDR1 and CDR2 (germline): SGHRS, YFSETQ. The CDR3 spells CASSFSRGQGAYEQYF. CDR3 nucleotide sequence: TGCGCCAGCAGCTTCTCCCGTGGACAGGGGGCATACGAGCAGTACTTC.

J is TRBJ1-6 and V is TRBV27; TRBD1 matches at 10 bases. CDR1 and CDR2 (germline): MNHEY, SMNVEV (reference sequence). This CDR3 contains 16 residues. V shed 5 bases and J 6 bases; nucleotides not matched to a gene: 7. CDR3 nucleotide sequence: TGTGCCAGCAGTCCCCGGACAGGGGGTTCTAATTCACCCCTCCACTTT. The encoded protein is CASSPRTGGSNSPLHF.

The V gene is TRBV5-1, the J gene TRBJ2-1; 8 positions match TRBD1. Per germline, CDR1 SGHRS and CDR2 YFSETQ. CDR3 length: 16 amino acids. Germline trimming cut 4 bases from V and 5 bases from J; bases unmatched to any gene: 11. Written as DNA, the CDR3 is TGCGCCAGCAGCCAGCCTAGGACAGGGAAGAACAATGAGCAGTTCTTC. It codes for CASSQPRTGKNNEQFF.

The chain uses TRBV2 and TRBJ2-5, with D uncertain. This CDR3 contains 11 residues. The V gene lost 6 bases and the J gene lost 5 bases, with 7 bases spanning the gap. Germline V gene data show CDR1 as SNHLY and CDR2 as FYNNEI. CDR3 loop: CASRYSETQYF. CDR3 bases: TGTGCCAGCAGGTATTCGGAGACCCAGTACTTC.

The rearrangement uses TRBV9 and TRBJ1-1; D might be TRBD1 (5 bases). Germline-derived CDR1 and CDR2 are SGDLS and YYNGEE. Trimming removed 0 bases from V and 6 bases from J, with 9 bases in between. This CDR3 contains 13 residues. The CDR3 DNA reads TGTGCCAGCAGCGTAGGACAGTATGCTGAAGCTTTCTTT. This translates into CASSVGQYAEAFF.

The rearrangement links TRBV5-8 to TRBJ1-5; no definite D call. V lost 0 bases and J lost 1, with 8 bases in between. This CDR3 comprises 15 residues. CDR1 and CDR2 (germline): SGHTS, YDEGEE. The CDR3 DNA is TGTGCCAGCAGCTTGGGATTACTCAGCAATCAGCCCCAGCATTTT. This encodes CASSLGLLSNQPQHF.

The V call is TRBV7-6, the J call TRBJ1-5; the D is unclear. CDR1 is SGHVS, CDR2 FNYEAQ, per germline. The CDR3 has 13 amino acids. The ends were cut back, 0 bases at V and 9 bases at J, with 9 bases in the middle. CDR3: CASSLALTRPQHF. The CDR3 nucleotides are TGTGCCAGCAGCTTAGCGCTGACTAGGCCCCAGCATTTT.

The chain links TRBV15 to TRBJ1-6; D is undetermined. Trimming cost V 1 base and J 6 bases, with 16 bases left between them. The V gene's germline CDR1 is LNHNV and CDR2 YYDKDF (reference sequence). The CDR3 has 17 residues. The CDR3 spells CATSRGVGTPGNSPLHF. The DNA for the CDR3 is TGTGCCACCAGCAGAGGTGTTGGAACACCAGGTAATTCACCCCTCCACTTT.

The chain is built from TRBV6-5 and TRBJ1-5; D unclear. V dropped 4 bases and J dropped 0 bases, with 13 bases sitting between them. This CDR3 is built from 16 residues. The germline CDR1 and CDR2 sequences are MNHEY and SVGAGI. For the CDR3, the DNA is TGTGCCAGCAGTTTCACAGCAGTACATAGCAATCAGCCCCAGCATTTT. Translating it yields CASSFTAVHSNQPQHF.

A note on this clone: Compared with germline, one end of the junction differs, possibly owing to a read error. The rearrangement links TRBV18 to TRBJ2-7; 8 nucleotides align to TRBD2. The length of the CDR3 is 16 residues. Germline loops: CDR1 KGHSH, CDR2 LQKENI. CDR3 DNA sequence: TGTGCCAGCGCACCACGGCCGGGACTAGGGTCCTACGAGCAGTACTTC. Protein product: CASAPRPGLGSYEQYF.

DNA for the CDR3: TGTGCCAGTAGTGATCAGGGTTCCTACGAGCAGTACTTC. It is translated as CASSDQGSYEQYF. The chain is built from TRBV19 and TRBJ2-7; D perhaps matches TRBD1 (5 bases). The CDR3 runs to 13 residues. The V gene lost 5 bases and the J gene lost 1 base, with 9 bases spanning the gap. From germline, CDR1 is LNHDA and CDR2 SQIVND (reference sequence). The variable domain in full, with the rest retrieved from reference TRBV19 and TRBJ2-7, is DGGITQSPKYLFRKEGQNVTLSCEQNLNHDAMYWYRQDPGQGLRLIYYSQIVNDFQKGDIAEGYSVSREKKESFPLTVTSAQKNPTAFYLCASSDQGSYEQYFGPGTRLTVT.